The rows below give T cell receptor beta chains drawn from one sample of a study of blood T cell repertoires in COVID-19. Here immunoSEQ multiplex PCR was the method, and the copy in TCRdb shows in-frame clones only, minus some. The sample includes some 90,000 clones, 80% to 90% seen only once; the top ten take less than 3.5%. The sample taken for sequencing was peripheral blood. The receptor source for this set is a man between 45 and 60 years old with COVID-19, enrolled during active disease. CDR3s include the opening cysteine and the closing phenylalanine or tryptophan. A D gene is named only where the DNA matches it firmly. Clone size is not always given. Where it is, it says once, few, many or a class for expanded clones.

>TRBV7-2|NA|TRBJ1-2|once
CASSLVIRLHYGYTF
TGTGCCAGCAGCTTAGTGATCCGGTTGCACTATGGCTACACCTTC
>TRBV28|NA|TRBJ1-2|once
CASSLERAGVYGYTF
TGTGCCAGCAGTTTAGAGAGGGCAGGGGTTTATGGCTACACCTTC
>TRBV3-1/TRBV3-2|TRBD1|TRBJ2-2|NA
CASIGTGVTGELFF
TGTGCCAGCATAGGGACAGGGGTAACCGGGGAGCTGTTTTTT
>TRBV7-3|TRBD1|TRBJ1-6|NA
CASSQGDSNWSPLHF
TGTGCCAGCAGCCAGGGGGACAGCAATTGGTCACCCCTCCACTTT
>TRBV19|TRBD1|TRBJ1-1|NA
CASNQGGRTEAFF
TGTGCCAGTAATCAGGGGGGTAGGACTGAAGCTTTCTTT
>TRBV18|TRBD1|TRBJ1-5|NA
CASSRTGANQPQHF
TGTGCCAGCTCTCGGACAGGGGCCAATCAGCCCCAGCATTTT
>TRBV3-1/TRBV3-2|NA|TRBJ1-1|NA
CASSAGTSTEAFF
TGTGCCAGCAGCGCCGGTACGAGCACTGAAGCTTTCTTT
>TRBV5-1|NA|TRBJ1-2|NA
CASSPDQLNRGNYGYTF
TGCGCCAGCAGCCCGGATCAGTTAAACCGAGGGAACTATGGCTACACCTTC
>TRBV7-9|NA|TRBJ1-5|few
CASSHSNQPQHF
TGTGCCAGCAGCCATAGCAATCAGCCCCAGCATTTT
>TRBV7-2|NA|TRBJ1-2|NA
CASSLLLQGADDGYTF
TGTGCCAGCAGCTTACTCTTACAGGGCGCAGACGATGGCTACACCTTC
>TRBV6-2/TRBV6-3|NA|TRBJ1-1|NA
CASSFGTEGGFDTEAFF
TGTGCCAGCAGTTTCGGGACGGAGGGAGGATTTGACACTGAAGCTTTCTTT
>TRBV4-1|NA|TRBJ2-1|once
CASSQGALSSYNEQFF
TGCGCCAGCAGCCAAGGGGCCCTTAGCTCCTACAATGAGCAGTTCTTC
>TRBV15|TRBD2|TRBJ2-3|NA
CATSRDGLAGGTGTDTQYF
TGTGCCACCAGCAGAGATGGACTAGCGGGGGGTACGGGCACAGATACGCAGTATTTT
>TRBV6-2/TRBV6-3|TRBD1|TRBJ1-2|NA
CASSSQGAYGYTF
TGTGCCAGCAGTTCACAGGGGGCCTATGGCTACACCTTC
>TRBV28|NA|TRBJ2-5|once
CASDGLGKTQYF
TGTGCCAGCGACGGACTCGGCAAGACCCAGTACTTC
>TRBV6-1|NA|TRBJ1-4|NA
CASSEFNRWPNEKLFF
TGTGCCAGCAGTGAGTTCAACAGGTGGCCGAATGAAAAACTGTTTTTT
>TRBV5-6|NA|TRBJ2-7|few
CASSSYGAGGSYEQYF
TGTGCCAGCAGCTCTTATGGGGCAGGGGGGTCCTACGAGCAGTACTTC